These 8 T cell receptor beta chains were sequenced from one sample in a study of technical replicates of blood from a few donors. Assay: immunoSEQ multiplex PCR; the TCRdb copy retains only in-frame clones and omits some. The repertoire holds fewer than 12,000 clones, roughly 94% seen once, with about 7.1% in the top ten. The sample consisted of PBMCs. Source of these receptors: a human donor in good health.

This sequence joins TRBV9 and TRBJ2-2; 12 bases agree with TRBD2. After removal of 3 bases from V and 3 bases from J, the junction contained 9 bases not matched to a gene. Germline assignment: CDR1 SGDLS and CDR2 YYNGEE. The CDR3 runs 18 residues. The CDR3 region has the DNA TGTGCCAGCAGCGACCGTTACGGACTAGCGGGACACACCGGGGAGCTGTTTTTT. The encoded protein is CASSDRYGLAGHTGELFF.

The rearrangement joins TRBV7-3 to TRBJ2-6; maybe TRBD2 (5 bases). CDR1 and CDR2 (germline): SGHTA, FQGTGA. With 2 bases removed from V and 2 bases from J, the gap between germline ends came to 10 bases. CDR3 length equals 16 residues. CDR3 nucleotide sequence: TGTGCCAGCAGCTTAGATAAGGGAGCTGGGGCCAACGTCCTGACTTTC. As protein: CASSLDKGAGANVLTF. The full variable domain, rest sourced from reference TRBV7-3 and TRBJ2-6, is GAGVSQTPSNKVTEKGKYVELRCDPISGHTALYWYRQSLGQGPEFLIYFQGTGAADDSGLPNDRFFAVRPEGSVSTLKIQRTERGDSAVYLCASSLDKGAGANVLTFGAGSRLTVL.

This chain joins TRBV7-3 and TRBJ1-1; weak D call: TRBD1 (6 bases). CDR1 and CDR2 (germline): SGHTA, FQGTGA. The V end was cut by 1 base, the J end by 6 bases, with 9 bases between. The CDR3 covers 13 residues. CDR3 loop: CASSLREGAEAFF. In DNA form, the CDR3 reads TGTGCCAGCAGCTTAAGAGAGGGGGCTGAAGCTTTCTTT.

The CDR3 sequence: CASSYTGVGYTF. CDR3 sequence (DNA): TGTGCCAGCAGTTATACAGGGGTTGGCTACACCTTC. This chain connects TRBV6-5 to TRBJ1-2, with TRBD1 matching 7 bases. This CDR3 is built from 12 residues. Trimming took 3 bases from V and 7 from J; bases not matched to a gene: 2. Per germline, CDR1 MNHEY and CDR2 SVGAGI.

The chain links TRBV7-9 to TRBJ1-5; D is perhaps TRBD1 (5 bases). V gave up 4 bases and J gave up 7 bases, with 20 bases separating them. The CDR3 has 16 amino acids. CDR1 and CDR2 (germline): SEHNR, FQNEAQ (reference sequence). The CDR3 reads CASSSRVGGTEQPQHF. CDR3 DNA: TGTGCCAGCAGCTCGAGAGTGGGGGGGACGGAGCAGCCCCAGCATTTT.

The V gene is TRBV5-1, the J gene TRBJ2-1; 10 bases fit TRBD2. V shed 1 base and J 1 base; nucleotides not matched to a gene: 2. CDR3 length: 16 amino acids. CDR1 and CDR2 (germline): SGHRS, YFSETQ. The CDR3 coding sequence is TGCGCCAGCAGCTTGCCTAGCGGGAGTTCCTACAATGAGCAGTTCTTC. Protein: CASSLPSGSSYNEQFF.

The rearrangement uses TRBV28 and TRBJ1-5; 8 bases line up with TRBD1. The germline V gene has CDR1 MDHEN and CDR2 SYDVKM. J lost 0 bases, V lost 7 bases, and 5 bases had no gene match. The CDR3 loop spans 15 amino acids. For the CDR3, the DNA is TGTGCCAGCACCTCACAGGGGGATAGCAATCAGCCCCAGCATTTT. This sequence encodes CASTSQGDSNQPQHF.

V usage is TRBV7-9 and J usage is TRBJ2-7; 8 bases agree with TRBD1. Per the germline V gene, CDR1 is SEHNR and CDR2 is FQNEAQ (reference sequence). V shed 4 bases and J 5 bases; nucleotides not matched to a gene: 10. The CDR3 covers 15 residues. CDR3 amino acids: CASSSDRDPRNEQYF. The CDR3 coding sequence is TGTGCCAGCAGCTCGGACAGGGACCCCCGAAACGAGCAGTACTTC.